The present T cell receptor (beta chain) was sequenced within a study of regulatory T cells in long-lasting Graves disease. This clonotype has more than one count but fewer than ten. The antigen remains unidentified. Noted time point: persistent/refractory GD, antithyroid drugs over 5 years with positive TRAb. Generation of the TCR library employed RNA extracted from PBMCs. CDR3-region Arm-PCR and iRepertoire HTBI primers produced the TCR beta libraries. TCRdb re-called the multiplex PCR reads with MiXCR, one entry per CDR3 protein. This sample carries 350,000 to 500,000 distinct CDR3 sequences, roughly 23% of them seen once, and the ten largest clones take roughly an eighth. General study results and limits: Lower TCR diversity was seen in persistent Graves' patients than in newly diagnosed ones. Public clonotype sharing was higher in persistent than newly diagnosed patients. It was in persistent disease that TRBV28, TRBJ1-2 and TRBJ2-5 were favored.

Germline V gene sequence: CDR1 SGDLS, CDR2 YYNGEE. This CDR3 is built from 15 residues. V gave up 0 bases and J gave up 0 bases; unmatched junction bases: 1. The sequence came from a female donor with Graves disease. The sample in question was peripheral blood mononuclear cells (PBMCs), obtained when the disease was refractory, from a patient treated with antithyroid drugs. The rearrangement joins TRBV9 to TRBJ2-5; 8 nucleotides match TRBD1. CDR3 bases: TGTGCCAGCAGCGTAGGGGACAGGTACCAAGAGACCCAGTACTTC. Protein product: CASSVGDRYQETQYF.